One sample yielded the 16 T cell receptor beta chains listed below, sequenced in a study of T cells in Graves' hyperthyroidism and ophthalmopathy. TCR beta CDR3 regions were amplified from RNA transcripts. The HTBI primer set was used in a first-round RT-PCR of the TCR CDR3. MiXCR, applied by TCRdb to the multiplex PCR reads, yields one record per CDR3 protein. The table shows 400,000 to 600,000 distinct CDR3 sequences, with 15% to 20% occurring only once. The sample was blood. The receptors stem from a woman in her twenties or thirties with Graves' ophthalmopathy.

This clonotype was observed many times. The chain uses TRBV6-2 or TRBV6-3 and TRBJ2-1; 7 bases fit TRBD2. Trimming took 8 bases from V and 8 from J; bases not matched to a gene: 15. Germline CDR1 is MNHEY and CDR2 is SVGEGT. The CDR3 has 15 residues. As DNA, the CDR3 is TGTGCCAGCTGGCCCCCCTACGCGGGAGCCGATGAGCAGTTCTTC. This translates into CASWPPYAGADEQFF.

This clonotype was counted ten times or more. CDR3 sequence reads: CASSLDGTSGIYRDTQYF. DNA of the CDR3: TGTGCCAGCAGCTTAGACGGGACTAGCGGGATATACAGGGATACGCAGTATTTT. The V and J genes are TRBV11-2 and TRBJ2-3; 13 bases are shared with TRBD2. Germline-derived CDR1 and CDR2 are SGHAT and FQNNGV. The CDR3 extends over 18 amino acids. The trim removed 0 bases at V and 6 bases at J, leaving 9 bases unmatched.

This clonotype appeared a few times. The CDR3 spells CASSLGLLQETQYF. The DNA for the CDR3 is TGCGCCAGCAGCTTAGGACTCCTCCAAGAGACCCAGTACTTC. V usage is TRBV5-1 and J usage is TRBJ2-5; a weak D match, TRBD2 (5 bases). Trimming took off 2 bases at V and 1 base at J, with 9 bases between the two ends. The CDR3 is 14 amino acids. Germline V gene lookup returns CDR1 SGHRS and CDR2 YFSETQ. The whole variable domain, filled in from reference TRBV5-1 and TRBJ2-5, reads KAGVTQTPRYLIKTRGQQVTLSCSPISGHRSVSWYQQTPGQGLQFLFEYFSETQRNKGNFPGRFSGRQFSNSRSEMNVSTLELGDSALYLCASSLGLLQETQYFGPGTRLLVL.

Ten or more counts support this clonotype. The gene calls are TRBV6-2 or TRBV6-3 and TRBJ2-3; 7 bases map to TRBD2. After removal of 6 bases from V and 4 bases from J, the junction contained 7 bases not matched to a gene. Germline-derived CDR1 and CDR2 are MNHEY and SVGEGT. This CDR3 has 14 residues. The CDR3 DNA sequence: TGTGCCAGCAGCTGGACTAGAGTTGCAGATACGCAGTATTTT. Its protein is CASSWTRVADTQYF.

The chain has TRBV9 and TRBJ2-3, with 9 bases aligning to TRBD1. The CDR3 length is 15 residues. Germline loops: CDR1 SGDLS, CDR2 YYNGEE. V gave up 8 bases and J gave up 6 bases; unmatched junction bases: 13. CDR3 nucleotides: TGTGCCAGTTCCCCAACCGGGACAGGGTCCGATACGCAGTATTTT. Translating gives CASSPTGTGSDTQYF.

The sample holds a few counts of this clonotype. J is TRBJ2-7 and V is TRBV18; tentative D call: TRBD1 (5 bases). Per germline, CDR1 KGHSH and CDR2 LQKENI. V lost 4 bases and J lost 1, with 14 bases in between. The CDR3 has 15 residues. The CDR3 DNA reads as TGTGCCAGCTCACTGGATGACAGTTTATCCTACGAGCAGTACTTC. Protein product: CASSLDDSLSYEQYF.

This rearrangement joins TRBV11-2 to TRBJ2-3, with TRBD2 matching over 7 bases. The germline gives CDR1 SGHAT, CDR2 FQNNGV. The CDR3 length is 15 residues. V shed 2 bases, J shed 2 bases, and the junction held 4 bases outside the gene matches. Written as DNA, the CDR3 is TGTGCCAGCAGCTTAACTAGCGAGAACACAGATACGCAGTATTTT. It codes for CASSLTSENTDTQYF.

This clonotype was detected many times. The V and J genes are TRBV18 and TRBJ2-1; D not resolved. The CDR3 totals 11 residues. Germline-derived CDR1 and CDR2 are KGHSH and LQKENI. V lost 6 bases to trimming and J lost 8 bases, with 8 bases between them. CDR3 loop: CASSKGDEQFF. CDR3 sequence (DNA): TGTGCCAGCTCCAAGGGTGATGAGCAGTTCTTC.

V gene TRBV6-1 combines with J gene TRBJ2-3; 9 bases align to TRBD2. Germline values: CDR1 MNHNS, CDR2 SASEGT. The junction had 9 bases not matched to a gene; V was cut back by 3 bases and J by 5 bases. The CDR3 extends over 16 amino acids. The CDR3 DNA reads TGTGCCAGCAGTGAGGGGCGGGAGGGCCCGGAAGATACGCAGTATTTT. Encoded protein: CASSEGREGPEDTQYF.

The chain carries TRBV4-3 and TRBJ2-1; D is uncertain. The CDR3 contains 14 residues. Trimming cost V 6 bases and J 4 bases, with 13 bases left between them. CDR1 is LGHNA and CDR2 is YSLEER in the germline V gene. The CDR3 DNA is TGCGCCAGCAGTCGCGCCTCTAGTTACAATGAGCAGTTCTTC. Amino acids: CASSRASSYNEQFF.

The CDR3 loop is CASSVFQGSQETQYF. DNA of the CDR3: TGTGCCAGCAGTGTTTTTCAGGGGAGTCAAGAGACCCAGTACTTC. This rearrangement joins TRBV6-2 or TRBV6-3 to TRBJ2-5; D perhaps matches TRBD1 (6 bases). Per germline, CDR1 MNHEY and CDR2 SVGEGT. CDR3 length equals 15 residues. Deletions cut 5 bases from V and 2 bases from J, with 15 bases between.

The chain combines TRBV7-3 with TRBJ2-2; TRBD1 or TRBD2 may be the D gene (5 bases each). The CDR3 spans 14 residues. Germline CDR1 is SGHTA and CDR2 is FQGTGA. V was pared by 1 base and J by 9 bases, with 12 bases between. CDR3 region: CASSLSRDVRELFF. CDR3 DNA sequence: TGTGCCAGCAGCTTAAGTAGGGACGTGAGGGAGCTGTTTTTT.

This clonotype has only a few counts. A read error may explain this, as a much larger clone is one base away. The V call is TRBV28, the J call TRBJ2-5; D remains ambiguous. This CDR3 region has 12 residues. V was shortened by 8 bases and J by 4 bases, with 11 bases between the two germline ends. Germline CDR1 and CDR2: MDHEN and SYDVKM. CDR3 loop: CASGRSGETQYF. The CDR3 DNA sequence: TGTGCCAGCGGTAGATCCGGAGAGACCCAGTACTTC. Supplemented by reference TRBV28 and TRBJ2-5, the full variable domain reads DVKVTQSSRYLVKRTGEKVFLECVQDMDHENMFWYRQDPGLGLRLIYFSYDVKMKEKGDIPEGYSVSREKKERFSLILESASTNQTSMYLCASGRSGETQYFGPGTRLLVL.

This clonotype showed up many times. The chain employs TRBV28 and TRBJ2-7; a weak D match, TRBD2 (5 bases). Trimming left V 2 bases short and J 7 bases short, with 18 bases between. CDR1 MDHEN and CDR2 SYDVKM come from the germline V gene. The CDR3 spans 15 residues. The CDR3 bases are TGTGCCAGCAGTTTAGGAGGTGCCGGCTCTTTGGAGCAGTACTTC. Residues: CASSLGGAGSLEQYF. The full variable domain, rest sourced from reference TRBV28 and TRBJ2-7, is DVKVTQSSRYLVKRTGEKVFLECVQDMDHENMFWYRQDPGLGLRLIYFSYDVKMKEKGDIPEGYSVSREKKERFSLILESASTNQTSMYLCASSLGGAGSLEQYFGPGTRLTVT.

This clonotype was counted at least ten times. This rearrangement joins TRBV12-3 or TRBV12-4 to TRBJ1-1, with D possibly being TRBD1 (5 bases). V was trimmed by 3 bases and J by 5 bases, leaving 13 bases between them. CDR3 size: 14 residues. The CDR3 bases are TGTGCCAGCAGTTTTACCGGACATCGGACTGAAGCTTTCTTT. This translates into CASSFTGHRTEAFF.

The sample holds many counts of this clonotype. The chain carries TRBV4-1 and TRBJ2-7, with D perhaps TRBD1 or TRBD2 (6 bases each). The V and J ends lost 3 bases and 2 bases respectively, with 11 bases between them. The germline CDR1 and CDR2 sequences are MGHRA and YSYEKL. This CDR3 has 14 residues. In DNA, the CDR3 is TGCGCCAGCAGCCATGAGGGGGGAACCTACGAGCAGTACTTC. Residues: CASSHEGGTYEQYF.